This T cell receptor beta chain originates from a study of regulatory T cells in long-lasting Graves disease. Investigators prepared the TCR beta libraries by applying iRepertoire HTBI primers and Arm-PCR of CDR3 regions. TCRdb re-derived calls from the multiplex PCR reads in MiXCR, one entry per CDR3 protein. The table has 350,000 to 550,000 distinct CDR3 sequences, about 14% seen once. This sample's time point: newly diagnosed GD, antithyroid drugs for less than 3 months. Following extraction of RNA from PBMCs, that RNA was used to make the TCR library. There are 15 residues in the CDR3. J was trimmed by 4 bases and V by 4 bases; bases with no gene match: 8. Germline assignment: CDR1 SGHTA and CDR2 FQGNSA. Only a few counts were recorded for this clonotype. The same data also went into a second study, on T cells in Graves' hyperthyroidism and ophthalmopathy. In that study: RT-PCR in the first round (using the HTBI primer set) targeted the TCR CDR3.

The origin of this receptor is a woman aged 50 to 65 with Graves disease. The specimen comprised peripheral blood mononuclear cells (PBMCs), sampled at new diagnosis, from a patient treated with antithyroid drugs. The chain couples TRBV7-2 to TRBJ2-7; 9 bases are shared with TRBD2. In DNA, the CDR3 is TGTGCCAGCAGCTCTCGACTAGCGGATCAATACGAGCAGTACTTC. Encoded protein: CASSSRLADQYEQYF.